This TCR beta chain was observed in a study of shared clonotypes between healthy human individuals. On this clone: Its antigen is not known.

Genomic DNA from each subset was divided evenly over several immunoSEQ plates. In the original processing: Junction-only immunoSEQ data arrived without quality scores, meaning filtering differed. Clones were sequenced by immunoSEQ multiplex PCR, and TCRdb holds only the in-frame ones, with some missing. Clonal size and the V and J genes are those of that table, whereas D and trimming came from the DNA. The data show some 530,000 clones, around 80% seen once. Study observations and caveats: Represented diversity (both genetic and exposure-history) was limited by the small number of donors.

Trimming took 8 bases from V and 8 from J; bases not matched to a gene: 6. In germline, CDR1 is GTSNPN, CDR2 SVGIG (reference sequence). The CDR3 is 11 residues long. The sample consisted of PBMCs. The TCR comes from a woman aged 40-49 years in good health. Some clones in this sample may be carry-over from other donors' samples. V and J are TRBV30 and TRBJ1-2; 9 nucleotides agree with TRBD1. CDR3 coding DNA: TGTGCCGGAAGTACAGGGGGCGGCTACACCTTC. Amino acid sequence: CAGSTGGGYTF.